Each of the 30 T cell receptor beta chains below was sequenced from the same sample in a study of naive and memory T cell subsets. General observations from the study: A few larger clonotypes appeared in naive repertoires, especially CD8, possibly memory cells re-expressing CD45RA.

For these TCRs, the target antigens are not known. Both TRBC1 and TRBC2 were covered by a beta constant-region primer of two equimolar oligonucleotides. Nested alpha and beta constant-region primers with the SP2 primer drove four PCR rounds on ligated cDNA. TCRdb redid the calling of the UMI-ligation and nested PCR reads with MiXCR, one entry per CDR3 protein. The data contain over 100,000 distinct CDR3 sequences, about 14% of them singletons. Input material: naive CD8+ T cells from blood. The source is a human donor in good health.

Only a few counts were recorded for this clonotype. The chain recombines TRBV29-1 with TRBJ2-2; D is uncertain. The germline CDR1 and CDR2 sequences are SQVTM and ANQGSEA. The V gene lost 5 bases and the J gene lost 4 bases, with 8 bases spanning the gap. The CDR3 has 12 residues. CDR3 bases: TGCAGCGTTCCCGGGCTCACCGGGGAGCTGTTTTTT. This encodes CSVPGLTGELFF.

This clonotype occurred many times. The J gene is TRBJ2-1, the V gene TRBV6-1, with a tentative D call TRBD2 (7 bases). The germline V and J ends were trimmed by 10 bases and 8 bases, with 18 bases remaining between them. The CDR3 length is 13 residues. Germline CDR1 and CDR2: MNHNS and SASEGT. The CDR3 DNA follows: TGTGCCACGATAGGGGGGGGGAGGTATGAGCAGTTCTTC. Translating gives CATIGGGRYEQFF.

This clonotype was counted at least ten times. V and J are TRBV7-2 and TRBJ2-1; D perhaps matches TRBD2 (5 bases). The CDR3 spans 14 residues. CDR1 SGHTA and CDR2 FQGNSA come from the germline V gene. Trimming took 3 bases from V and 4 from J, leaving 10 bases between them. This CDR3 is CASSFDPGYNEQFF. CDR3 DNA: TGTGCCAGCAGCTTTGATCCGGGGTACAATGAGCAGTTCTTC. The entire variable domain, with the rest obtained from reference TRBV7-2 and TRBJ2-1, is as follows: GAGVSQSPSNKVTEKGKDVELRCDPISGHTALYWYRQSLGQGLEFLIYFQGNSAPDKSGLPSDRFSAERTGGSVSTLTIQRTQQEDSAVYLCASSFDPGYNEQFFGPGTRLTVL.

The rearrangement uses TRBV12-5 and TRBJ1-1; D is undetermined. V was cut by 1 base and J by 3 bases, with 3 bases left in between. This CDR3 region has 12 residues. Germline-derived CDR1 and CDR2 are LGHNT and FRNRAP. The CDR3 coding sequence is TGTGCTAGTGGTTTGGGTTACACTGAAGCTTTCTTT. This encodes CASGLGYTEAFF.

This clonotype was counted between two and nine times. The chain employs TRBV27 and TRBJ2-3; no reliable D call. The germline V and J ends were trimmed by 5 bases and 0 bases, with 12 bases remaining between them. Germline CDR1 and CDR2: MNHEY and SMNVEV (reference sequence). The CDR3 consists of 15 residues. The CDR3: CASSPRRASTDTQYF. CDR3 coding DNA: TGTGCCAGCAGTCCTCGTAGAGCTAGCACAGATACGCAGTATTTT.

This clonotype occurred many times. The chain employs TRBV12-3 or TRBV12-4 and TRBJ1-5; D is unresolved. Trimming pared 5 bases from V and 3 bases from J, leaving 14 bases between. The CDR3 runs to 15 residues. The CDR3 spells CASSPTPGVNQPQHF. CDR3 nucleotides: TGTGCCAGCAGTCCCACTCCCGGGGTCAATCAGCCCCAGCATTTT.

This clonotype has only a few counts. The chain combines TRBV7-9 with TRBJ2-6, with D perhaps assigned TRBD1 or TRBD2 (5 bases each). V lost 5 bases and J lost 0, with 14 bases in between. CDR3 length: 17 amino acids. CDR1 and CDR2 (germline): SEHNR, FQNEAQ (reference sequence). Here the CDR3 DNA reads TGTGCCAGCAGCCCGCCGGGGACCGACTCTGGGGCCAACGTCCTGACTTTC. Protein: CASSPPGTDSGANVLTF.

DNA of the CDR3: TGCAGCGTTGTGTGGGGAGCCAAAAACATTCAGTACTTC. Protein: CSVVWGAKNIQYF. The chain recombines TRBV29-1 with TRBJ2-4; D remains unclear. The CDR3 has 13 residues. CDR1 is SQVTM and CDR2 is ANQGSEA in the germline V gene. The V end was cut by 4 bases, the J end by 0 bases, with 7 bases between.

This clonotype was seen a few times. The chain has TRBV27 and TRBJ1-1; D may be TRBD1 (6 bases). The CDR3 extends over 15 amino acids. Per the germline V gene, CDR1 is MNHEY and CDR2 is SMNVEV (reference sequence). Trimming took off 8 bases at V and 0 bases at J, with 16 bases between the two ends. CDR3 in amino acids: CASFEGGIMNTEAFF. Written as DNA, the CDR3 is TGTGCCAGCTTTGAGGGGGGGATTATGAACACTGAAGCTTTCTTT.

The sample holds a few counts of this clonotype. This chain joins TRBV15 and TRBJ2-1, with D perhaps matching TRBD1 or TRBD2 (5 bases each). Looked up from germline, CDR1 is LNHNV and CDR2 is YYDKDF (reference sequence). This CDR3 comprises 16 residues. The V and J ends lost 3 bases and 0 bases respectively, with 12 bases between them. The CDR3 sequence: CATSRGTMSSYNEQFF. The CDR3 bases are TGTGCCACCAGCAGGGGGACGATGAGCTCCTACAATGAGCAGTTCTTC.

The chain uses TRBV7-9 and TRBJ1-6; D unresolved. Trimming shortened V by 5 bases and J by 5 bases, and 25 bases separated the two germline ends. Per the germline V gene, CDR1 is SEHNR and CDR2 is FQNEAQ (reference sequence). The CDR3 has 19 residues. The CDR3 sequence: CASSTSIRGPRADNSPLHF. DNA for the CDR3: TGTGCCAGCAGCACGTCGATTCGGGGTCCCCGGGCGGATAATTCACCCCTCCACTTT.

This clonotype has more than one count but fewer than ten. The chain couples TRBV27 to TRBJ2-1; D is undetermined. V lost 0 bases and J lost 0, with 9 bases in between. Germline V gene data show CDR1 as MNHEY and CDR2 as SMNVEV (reference sequence). The CDR3 runs to 16 residues. CDR3 in amino acids: CASSLSTFRSYNEQFF. CDR3 coding DNA: TGTGCCAGCAGTTTATCGACATTCCGCTCCTACAATGAGCAGTTCTTC.

The V and J genes are TRBV10-3 and TRBJ2-3; 8 positions match TRBD2. The V gene's germline CDR1 is ENHRY and CDR2 SYGVKD. V dropped 1 base and J dropped 4; count of bases not matched to a gene: 7. The CDR3 is 16 amino acids. The DNA of the CDR3 is TGTGCCATCAGTGAGTTAAAGAGCGGGAGAGCAGATACGCAGTATTTT. This sequence encodes CAISELKSGRADTQYF.

The chain has TRBV7-9 and TRBJ1-1; 7 positions agree with TRBD1. Germline assignment: CDR1 SEHNR and CDR2 FQNEAQ (reference sequence). This CDR3 comprises 12 residues. V was clipped by 8 bases and J by 6 bases; unmatched bases: 6. The CDR3 DNA reads TGTGCCAGCCGACAGGGCACGCCTGAAGCTTTCTTT. It yields the protein CASRQGTPEAFF.

CDR3 nucleotides: TGTGCCAGCAGTATCCTAGCGAATGAGCAGTTCTTC. The encoded protein is CASSILANEQFF. This chain links TRBV12-3 or TRBV12-4 with TRBJ2-1; D possibly corresponds to TRBD2 (6 bases). Trimming removed 5 bases at V and 7 bases at J, with 9 bases between. This CDR3 is 12 amino acids long.

In this sample, this clonotype turned up a few times. V and J are TRBV9 and TRBJ2-3, with 9 bases fitting TRBD1. Trimming cost V 3 bases and J 6 bases; bases outside gene matches: 8. The V gene's germline CDR1 is SGDLS and CDR2 YYNGEE. This CDR3 spans 15 amino acids. This CDR3 is CASSAIGTGFDTQYF. The DNA of the CDR3 is TGTGCCAGCAGCGCGATAGGGACAGGGTTTGATACGCAGTATTTT.

This clonotype was counted many times. As DNA, the CDR3 is TGTGCCAGCAGTGAAAAGGGAGGGCTTGTTTCACCCCTCCACTTT. This encodes CASSEKGGLVSPLHF. The genes are TRBV6-1 and TRBJ1-6; D call uncertain. This CDR3 contains 15 residues. V lost 2 bases and J lost 9, with 14 bases in between. CDR1 is MNHNS and CDR2 is SASEGT in the germline V gene.

The chain is built from TRBV20-1 and TRBJ1-4; D is uncertain. The CDR3 consists of 14 residues. Trimming removed 0 bases from V and 4 bases from J, with 9 bases in between. The germline gives CDR1 DFQATT, CDR2 SNEGSKA (reference sequence). The CDR3, as DNA: TGCAGTGCTAGAGATCGGGTCAGTAATGAAAAACTGTTTTTT. It codes for CSARDRVSNEKLFF.

This clonotype was recorded many times. The chain links TRBV30 to TRBJ1-4, with D uncertain. Germline loops: CDR1 GTSNPN, CDR2 SVGIG (reference sequence). Trimming took off 0 bases at V and 8 bases at J, with 13 bases between the two ends. The CDR3 is made up of 14 amino acids. Here the CDR3 DNA reads TGTGCCTGGAGTGTTTTAGGTTCGTCCGAAAAACTGTTTTTT. The encoded protein is CAWSVLGSSEKLFF.

This clonotype has a handful of counts. The V gene is TRBV7-9, the J gene TRBJ2-7; a weak D match, TRBD1 (6 bases). The CDR3 spans 15 residues. V gave up 4 bases and J gave up 5 bases, with 18 bases separating them. Germline CDR1 is SEHNR and CDR2 is FQNEAQ (reference sequence). This CDR3 is CASSSIQGKGDEQYF. For the CDR3, the DNA is TGTGCCAGCAGCTCCATTCAGGGGAAAGGGGACGAGCAGTACTTC. Supplemented by reference TRBV7-9 and TRBJ2-7, the full variable domain reads DTGVSQNPRHKITKRGQNVTFRCDPISEHNRLYWYRQTLGQGPEFLTYFQNEAQLEKSRLLSDRFSAERPKGSFSTLEIQRTEQGDSAMYLCASSSIQGKGDEQYFGPGTRLTVT.

The chain has TRBV27 and TRBJ1-1; no clear D. V was shortened by 5 bases and J by 7 bases, with 11 bases between the two germline ends. This CDR3 is 12 amino acids long. The germline V gene has CDR1 MNHEY and CDR2 SMNVEV (reference sequence). CDR3 nucleotides: TGTGCCAGCAGTGGTTCTAGCAGTGAAGCTTTCTTT. Encoded protein: CASSGSSSEAFF.

This clonotype was recorded at least ten times. The rearrangement uses TRBV27 and TRBJ2-3; 8 positions agree with TRBD2. Germline V gene sequence: CDR1 MNHEY, CDR2 SMNVEV (reference sequence). The CDR3 length is 14 residues. The V and J ends lost 8 bases and 0 bases, in that order; junction bases with no gene match: 4. The CDR3: CASGPGGSTDTQYF. The CDR3 region has the DNA TGTGCCAGCGGGCCGGGGGGGAGCACAGATACGCAGTATTTT.

This clonotype came up a few times. Germline is not matched at one junction end, which may reflect a read error. The J gene is TRBJ2-1, the V gene TRBV7-7, with D possibly TRBD2 on 6 matching bases. This CDR3 is built from 13 residues. The germline gives CDR1 SSHAT, CDR2 FNYEAQ (reference sequence). CDR3 in amino acids: CASSLAEGVEQFF. CDR3 DNA: TGTGCTAGCAGCTTAGCGGAGGGAGTTGAGCAGTTCTTC. The variable domain in full, with the rest retrieved from reference TRBV7-7 and TRBJ2-1, is GAGVSQSPRYKVTKRGQDVTLRCDPISSHATLYWYQQALGQGPEFLTYFNYEAQPDKSGLPSDRFSAERPEGSISTLTIQRTEQRDSAMYRCASSLAEGVEQFFGPGTRLTVL.

This clonotype has a handful of counts. V is TRBV7-9 and J is TRBJ2-5; D tentatively fits TRBD1 or TRBD2 (5 bases each). V was trimmed by 1 base and J by 4 bases, leaving 13 bases between them. This CDR3 has 15 residues. Germline V gene sequence: CDR1 SEHNR, CDR2 FQNEAQ (reference sequence). CDR3 DNA sequence: TGTGCCAGCAGCTTAGTAGTGGGGGAAACAGAGACCCAGTACTTC. Translation gives CASSLVVGETETQYF.

The table lists this clonotype with a few counts. This chain uses TRBV6-2 or TRBV6-3 with TRBJ2-1; D gene unclear. The CDR3 consists of 11 residues. Trimming pared 7 bases from V and 2 bases from J, leaving 3 bases between. CDR1 is MNHEY, CDR2 SVGEGT, per germline. As DNA, the CDR3 is TGTGCCAGCAAAACCTACAATGAGCAGTTCTTC. It encodes CASKTYNEQFF.

The chain couples TRBV12-3 or TRBV12-4 to TRBJ2-2, with D possibly being TRBD1 or TRBD2 (5 bases each). The CDR3 totals 13 residues. Deletions cut 3 bases from V and 7 bases from J, with 9 bases between. CDR3 in DNA: TGTGCCAGCAGTTTCGGGGCTGGCGGGGAGCTGTTTTTT. As protein: CASSFGAGGELFF.

This clonotype was seen only a few times. This chain uses TRBV12-3 or TRBV12-4 with TRBJ2-5; 11 bases match TRBD2. This CDR3 region has 16 residues. V shed 4 bases, J shed 9 bases, and the junction held 13 bases outside the gene matches. The CDR3 loop reads CASSSGLAAPMGPQYF. The CDR3 DNA is TGTGCCAGCAGTTCGGGACTAGCGGCCCCAATGGGGCCCCAGTACTTC.

Here the CDR3 reads CASSTGTGPYQPQHF. DNA of the CDR3: TGTGCCAGCAGCACCGGGACAGGACCCTATCAGCCCCAGCATTTT. V usage is TRBV28 and J usage is TRBJ1-5, with TRBD1 matching over 8 bases. In germline, CDR1 is MDHEN, CDR2 SYDVKM. CDR3 length: 15 residues. V shed 6 bases, J shed 5 bases, and the junction held 9 bases outside the gene matches.

This clonotype came up a few times. The chain carries TRBV7-8 and TRBJ2-5; 9 nucleotides line up with TRBD2. Trimming took 7 bases from V and 1 from J; bases not matched to a gene: 10. Germline assignment: CDR1 SGHVS and CDR2 FQNEAQ. This CDR3 region has 16 residues. In DNA, the CDR3 is TGTGCCAGCACCCTTGGGGGCGGGGGGGCCCAAGAGACCCAGTACTTC. Encoded protein: CASTLGGGGAQETQYF. The full variable domain, with the rest looked up from reference TRBV7-8 and TRBJ2-5, is GAGVSQSPRYKVAKRGQDVALRCDPISGHVSLFWYQQALGQGPEFLTYFQNEAQLDKSGLPSDRFFAERPEGSVSTLKIQRTQQEDSAVYLCASTLGGGGAQETQYFGPGTRLLVL.

Many counts were recorded for this clonotype. The V call is TRBV12-3 or TRBV12-4, the J call TRBJ1-3; the D is unclear. The length of the CDR3 is 15 residues. Trimming pared 5 bases from V and 3 bases from J, leaving 14 bases between. The CDR3 DNA sequence: TGTGCCAGCAGTCCCGGACTTACCATTGGAAACACCATATATTTT. It is translated as CASSPGLTIGNTIYF.